This TCR beta chain was sequenced for a study of cytomegalovirus exposure and HLA in healthy donors. This clone was recorded a few times. The CDR3 loop spans 18 amino acids. Germline V gives CDR1 SGHKS, CDR2 YYEKEE (reference sequence). The V end lost 0 bases, the J end lost 5 bases, and 23 bases lay between the germline ends. PCR employed 60 Vbeta and 13 Jbeta primers. Libraries were prepared by immunoSEQ multiplex PCR; TCRdb keeps only in-frame clonotypes and omits some of them. The sample consists of about 140,000 clones, just over 70% of them appearing once. V is TRBV5-5 and J is TRBJ2-5; tentatively, D is TRBD2 (5 bases). This TCR was sampled from a woman aged 25 to 39 in good health and CMV-seronegative. Sequenced: PBMCs. CDR3 sequence (DNA): TGTGCCAGCAGCTTGGCCCGTCAGAGTATGGCACTAGAGGAGACCCAGTACTTC. Protein product: CASSLARQSMALEETQYF.